Each of the 30 T cell receptor beta chains below was sequenced from the same sample in a study of long-term antiretroviral therapy in people with HIV. The authors ran the immunoSEQ assay, v3.0, at survey level. Libraries were prepared by immunoSEQ multiplex PCR; TCRdb keeps only in-frame clonotypes and omits some of them. The data show around 26,000 clones, with over 90% seen just once and around 9.6% held by the top ten. Material: unsorted PBMCs, obtained 7.6 years after starting antiretroviral therapy. These receptors all come from a woman aged 40 to 50 with HIV.

V is TRBV5-5 and J is TRBJ1-4; a weak D match, TRBD1 (6 bases). From germline, CDR1 is SGHKS and CDR2 YYEKEE (reference sequence). CDR3 length: 14 residues. Trimming shortened V by 4 bases and J by 10 bases, and 17 bases separated the two germline ends. The CDR3 nucleotides are TGTGCCAGCAGCATCGAGGGGGGGACGGGAAAACTGTTTTTT. Its translation is CASSIEGGTGKLFF. Based on the CDR3 plus reference TRBV5-5 and TRBJ1-4, the full variable domain is DAGVTQSPTHLIKTRGQQVTLRCSPISGHKSVSWYQQVLGQGPQFIFQYYEKEERGRGNFPDRFSARQFPNYSSELNVNALLLGDSALYLCASSIEGGTGKLFFGSGTQLSVL.

This rearrangement joins TRBV7-2 to TRBJ1-5; no reliable D call. This CDR3 contains 14 residues. Germline V CDR1 and CDR2: SGHTA, FQGNSA. Trimming removed 1 base from V and 3 bases from J, with 7 bases in between. The CDR3: CASSLEASNQPQHF. CDR3 bases: TGTGCCAGCAGCTTAGAGGCATCCAATCAGCCCCAGCATTTT.

The chain has TRBV6-6 and TRBJ2-5, with no clear D. The CDR3 is made up of 12 amino acids. The V and J ends lost 8 bases and 1 base respectively, with 8 bases between them. The germline V gene encodes CDR1 MNHNY and CDR2 SVGAGI (reference sequence). CDR3 sequence reads: CASSIIQETQYF. The DNA for the CDR3 is TGTGCCAGCTCCATAATCCAAGAGACCCAGTACTTC.

The chain employs TRBV11-3 and TRBJ2-3; tentatively, D is TRBD1 or TRBD2 (6 bases each). Germline lookup yields CDR1 SGHNT and CDR2 YENEEA. The CDR3 sequence is 14 residues long. V lost 3 bases and J 2 bases, leaving 9 bases between the germline ends. The CDR3 is CASSFGGPTDTQYF. As DNA, the CDR3 is TGTGCCAGCAGCTTCGGGGGCCCCACAGATACGCAGTATTTT.

The rearrangement uses TRBV6-6 and TRBJ1-3; tentatively, D is TRBD1 (6 bases). Germline CDR1 and CDR2: MNHNY and SVGAGI (reference sequence). The V gene lost 5 bases and the J gene lost 4 bases, with 18 bases spanning the gap. The CDR3 is 16 residues long. This chain's CDR3 is CASSSSRQVPGNTIYF. DNA of the CDR3: TGTGCCAGCAGTAGCTCCCGACAGGTCCCCGGAAACACCATATATTTT.

The V and J genes are TRBV30 and TRBJ1-5; no definite D call. This CDR3 is 13 amino acids long. CDR1 GTSNPN and CDR2 SVGIG come from the germline V gene (reference sequence). V was trimmed by 0 bases and J by 1 base, leaving 4 bases between them. The DNA for the CDR3 is TGTGCCTGGAGTGTACCGAGCAATCAGCCCCAGCATTTT. Its protein product is CAWSVPSNQPQHF.

Here the CDR3 reads CASSTGTSDETQYF. The CDR3 coding sequence is TGTGCCAGCAGTACCGGGACTAGCGATGAGACCCAGTACTTC. The gene calls are TRBV9 and TRBJ2-5; 10 bases match TRBD2. J lost 5 bases, V lost 5 bases, and 6 bases had no gene match. In germline, CDR1 is SGDLS, CDR2 YYNGEE. The CDR3 is 14 amino acids.

This clone has only one observation. This chain uses TRBV11-2 with TRBJ1-3; the D gene is possibly TRBD1 (6 bases). The CDR3 spans 15 residues. V was clipped by 2 bases and J by 2 bases, with 10 bases between them. Germline CDR1 is SGHAT and CDR2 is FQNNGV. The CDR3 region is CASSLSRTAGNTIYF. Written as DNA, the CDR3 is TGTGCCAGCAGCTTAAGTCGGACAGCTGGAAACACCATATATTTT. The complete variable domain, with remaining parts taken from reference TRBV11-2 and TRBJ1-3, reads EAGVAQSPRYKIIEKRQSVAFWCNPISGHATLYWYQQILGQGPKLLIQFQNNGVVDDSQLPKDRFSAERLKGVDSTLKIQPAKLEDSAVYLCASSLSRTAGNTIYFGEGSWLTVV.

The V and J genes are TRBV30 and TRBJ1-1; D is perhaps TRBD1 (6 bases). CDR3 size: 16 residues. V lost 4 bases and J lost 1, with 19 bases in between. Germline assignment: CDR1 GTSNPN and CDR2 SVGIG (reference sequence). Here the CDR3 DNA reads TGTGCCTGGACCGATAAACGGGACACACAGAACACTGAAGCTTTCTTT. This translates into CAWTDKRDTQNTEAFF.

This chain uses TRBV7-2 with TRBJ2-1, with 7 bases identical to TRBD1. Looked up from germline, CDR1 is SGHTA and CDR2 is FQGNSA. This CDR3 comprises 13 residues. J lost 9 bases, V lost 5 bases, and 7 bases had no gene match. The CDR3 DNA follows: TGTGCCAGCAGCCGACAGGGTGCCGGTGAGCAGTTCTTC. Translating gives CASSRQGAGEQFF.

About this clone: One end of the junction fails to match germline, which may point to a read error. The chain links TRBV29-1 to TRBJ2-5; 8 nucleotides line up with TRBD1. CDR3 length equals 14 residues. The V gene's germline CDR1 is SQVTM and CDR2 ANQGSEA. The CDR3 reads CSVPAGQGQETQYF. The CDR3 nucleotides read TGCAGCGTTCCTGCAGGACAGGGCCAAGAGACCCAATACTTC.

This sequence joins TRBV4-3 and TRBJ1-2, with TRBD1 matching over 10 bases. Germline V gene data show CDR1 as LGHNA and CDR2 as YSLEER. This CDR3 region has 16 residues. Unmatched junction bases numbered 9, after V lost 4 bases and J lost 4 bases. CDR3 in DNA: TGCGCCAGCAGCCCCTCCGGGACAGGGGAGACCTATGGCTACACCTTC. Encoded protein: CASSPSGTGETYGYTF.

V is TRBV6-1 and J is TRBJ2-7, with D possibly being TRBD1 or TRBD2 (7 bases each). From germline, CDR1 is MNHNS and CDR2 SASEGT. This CDR3 region has 17 residues. Trimming shortened V by 3 bases and J by 3 bases, and 21 bases separated the two germline ends. CDR3 in DNA: TGTGCCAGCAGTGATTTGGCATTGACAGGGAGGGTCTACGAGCAGTACTTC. This codes for CASSDLALTGRVYEQYF.

The gene calls are TRBV18 and TRBJ2-7, with a tentative D call TRBD1 (5 bases). CDR1 is KGHSH and CDR2 is LQKENI in the germline V gene. The CDR3 has 14 amino acids. The V gene lost 1 base and the J gene lost 1 base, with 8 bases spanning the gap. CDR3 loop: CASSPRAGSYEQYF. In nucleotides, the CDR3 is TGTGCCAGCTCACCACGGGCAGGGTCCTACGAGCAGTACTTC.

The chain uses TRBV5-6 and TRBJ2-3, with a tentative D call TRBD1 (5 bases). Trimming removed 5 bases from V and 4 bases from J, with 5 bases in between. The CDR3 is made up of 11 amino acids. Germline CDR1 reads SGHDT; CDR2 reads YYEEEE. The CDR3 DNA reads TGTGCCAGCAGAGGGGCAGATACGCAGTATTTT. This codes for CASRGADTQYF.

There are a few counts of this clone. The genes are TRBV6-4 and TRBJ2-7; 8 bases align to TRBD1. V was pared by 6 bases and J by 0 bases, with 10 bases of the junction left unmatched. The CDR3 is 16 amino acids. Germline-derived CDR1 and CDR2 are MRHNA and SNTAGT. The CDR3 here is CASRSLGTGSSYEQYF. The CDR3 region has the DNA TGTGCCAGCAGGTCCCTGGGGACAGGCAGCTCCTACGAGCAGTACTTC.

V is TRBV28 and J is TRBJ2-3; TRBD2 agrees at 9 bases. Germline-derived CDR1 and CDR2 are MDHEN and SYDVKM. The CDR3 length is 17 residues. With V trimmed by 9 bases and J by 4 bases, 17 bases remained unmatched. CDR3 bases: TGTGCCAGACCCGCGTGCTTCGGCGGGGGGGCACCAGATACGCAGTATTTT. It is translated as CARPACFGGGAPDTQYF.

This clone appeared once. CDR3 in amino acids: CASSRSVGPGELFF. The CDR3, as DNA: TGTGCCAGCAGCCGAAGTGTCGGTCCCGGGGAGCTGTTTTTT. This rearrangement joins TRBV11-3 to TRBJ2-2; the D is unclear. CDR1 and CDR2 from the germline V gene are SGHNT and YENEEA. This CDR3 contains 14 residues. V was clipped by 5 bases and J by 6 bases, with 13 bases between them.

Only one count was recorded for this clone. The chain employs TRBV29-1 and TRBJ2-1; D possibly matches TRBD1 or TRBD2 (6 bases each). V was clipped by 5 bases and J by 13 bases, with 21 bases between them. This CDR3 spans 13 amino acids. Looked up from germline, CDR1 is SQVTM and CDR2 is ANQGSEA. CDR3 in amino acids: CSVQEGGRGFQFF. In DNA form, the CDR3 reads TGCAGCGTTCAGGAGGGGGGTCGTGGGTTTCAGTTCTTC.

The rearrangement joins TRBV10-2 to TRBJ2-5; D possibly corresponds to TRBD1 (6 bases). Germline CDR1 is WSHSY and CDR2 is SAAADI. The V gene lost 0 bases and the J gene lost 5 bases, with 16 bases spanning the gap. The length of the CDR3 is 16 residues. In nucleotides, the CDR3 is TGCGCCAGCAGTGAGTCCCAGGGGCCCGACGGGGAGACCCAGTACTTC. Translating gives CASSESQGPDGETQYF.

The V and J genes are TRBV14 and TRBJ2-2; D is unresolved. The V end lost 4 bases, the J end lost 0 bases, and 12 bases lay between the germline ends. This CDR3 has 16 amino acids. From germline, CDR1 is SGHDN and CDR2 FVKESK. CDR3 coding DNA: TGTGCCAGCAGCCCAAAGATCACGACGAACACCGGGGAGCTGTTTTTT. Amino acid sequence: CASSPKITTNTGELFF.

The CDR3 DNA follows: TGCAGCGCCCTCGGCTTGGGGCGAAGCACAGATACGCAGTATTTT. Translating it yields CSALGLGRSTDTQYF. This chain connects TRBV29-1 to TRBJ2-3; a weak D match, TRBD1 (5 bases). V dropped 7 bases and J dropped 0 bases, with 17 bases sitting between them. CDR1 and CDR2 (germline): SQVTM, ANQGSEA. This CDR3 contains 15 residues.

This chain links TRBV4-1 with TRBJ2-7, with 7 bases fitting TRBD2. V lost 3 bases and J lost 0; bases outside the gene matches: 11. Germline V lookup: CDR1 MGHRA, CDR2 YSYEKL. This CDR3 is built from 17 residues. The DNA for the CDR3 is TGCGCCAGCAGCCACCCGAGGGAGGGTTCAGGCTCCTACGAGCAGTACTTC. This sequence encodes CASSHPREGSGSYEQYF.

The chain is built from TRBV5-1 and TRBJ1-1; D possibly corresponds to TRBD1 (6 bases). V was trimmed by 4 bases and J by 3 bases, leaving 16 bases between them. The length of the CDR3 is 15 residues. Germline loops: CDR1 SGHRS, CDR2 YFSETQ. CDR3 protein: CASSIPEQGDTEAFF. As DNA, the CDR3 is TGCGCCAGCAGCATTCCCGAACAGGGAGACACTGAAGCTTTCTTT.

The gene calls are TRBV6-5 and TRBJ1-2, with no clear D. The CDR3 covers 13 residues. Trimming removed 2 bases from V and 8 bases from J, with 12 bases in between. CDR1 is MNHEY, CDR2 SVGAGI, per germline. The CDR3 DNA sequence: TGTGCCAGCAGTTACCGGGGTCTAAGGGGCTACACCTTC. The encoded protein is CASSYRGLRGYTF.

This chain uses TRBV7-2 with TRBJ2-5, with 9 bases identical to TRBD2. Germline trimming cut 5 bases from V and 5 bases from J; bases unmatched to any gene: 9. The CDR3 loop spans 15 amino acids. Germline V gene lookup returns CDR1 SGHTA and CDR2 FQGNSA. CDR3 sequence: CASSPIAGAEETQYF. CDR3 DNA sequence: TGTGCCAGCAGCCCGATAGCGGGGGCTGAGGAGACCCAGTACTTC.

CDR3 in amino acids: CASSFLDRIDSPLHF. CDR3 DNA sequence: TGTGCCAGCAGCTTTCTCGATAGAATTGACTCACCCCTCCACTTT. The chain is built from TRBV5-6 and TRBJ1-6; D unresolved. The germline V gene encodes CDR1 SGHDT and CDR2 YYEEEE. Deletions cut 2 bases from V and 10 bases from J, with 16 bases between. This CDR3 spans 15 amino acids.

This sequence joins TRBV7-2 and TRBJ2-7; perhaps D is TRBD1 or TRBD2 (5 bases each). Germline CDR1 SGHTA, CDR2 FQGNSA. The CDR3 has 15 residues. Trimming left V 0 bases short and J 6 bases short, with 15 bases between. DNA of the CDR3: TGTGCCAGCAGCTTAGCAGGGGCTAGCCGAGGCGAGCAGTACTTC. As protein: CASSLAGASRGEQYF.

About this clone: Mismatch with germline at one junction end may stem from a read error. The chain employs TRBV6-5 and TRBJ1-3; D possibly corresponds to TRBD1 (5 bases). Germline V gene lookup returns CDR1 MNHEY and CDR2 SVGAGI. The CDR3 consists of 11 residues. The CDR3 here is CACRDGNTIYF. The CDR3 DNA is TGTGCCTGCAGGGATGGAAACACCATATATTTT.

V and J are TRBV14 and TRBJ2-1, with unresolved D. CDR1 is SGHDN and CDR2 is FVKESK in the germline V gene. The CDR3 is 14 amino acids. Trimming left V 0 bases short and J 10 bases short, with 13 bases between. In DNA form, the CDR3 reads TGTGCCAGCAGCCAAGATCTTGTTACAACCGAGCAGTTCTTC. Amino acid sequence: CASSQDLVTTEQFF.